The 26 T cell receptor beta chains below all came from one sample that was sequenced in a study of blood T cell repertoires in COVID-19. Sequenced by immunoSEQ multiplex PCR; TCRdb stores in-frame clones only, minus some. The sample carries 650,000 to 800,000 clones, about nine tenths recorded once. Sequencing was performed on peripheral blood. These receptors were taken from a young woman with acute or convalescent COVID-19.

This sequence joins TRBV5-4 and TRBJ1-2; TRBD1 matches 7 bases. The CDR3 loop spans 14 amino acids. The V gene end was trimmed by 4 bases and the J gene end by 8 bases; junction bases not matched to a gene: 11. The V gene's germline CDR1 is SGHNT and CDR2 YYREEE (reference sequence). This chain's CDR3 is CASSPRGEVKGYTF. CDR3 nucleotide sequence: TGTGCCAGCAGCCCCAGGGGGGAGGTAAAAGGCTACACCTTC.

The chain carries TRBV5-6 and TRBJ1-2, with D uncertain. Trimming cost V 6 bases and J 7 bases, with 10 bases left between them. From germline, CDR1 is SGHDT and CDR2 YYEEEE. The CDR3 consists of 11 residues. The CDR3 protein is CASMREGGYTF. CDR3 bases: TGTGCCAGCATGCGGGAGGGTGGCTACACCTTC.

The chain recombines TRBV6-2 or TRBV6-3 with TRBJ2-2, with 8 bases identical to TRBD2. CDR3 length: 16 residues. Trimming removed 6 bases from V and 0 bases from J; junction bases left unmatched: 6. Germline V CDR1 and CDR2: MNHEY, SVGEGT. CDR3: CASSKRAGANTGELFF. CDR3 bases: TGTGCCAGCAGCAAGCGAGCGGGGGCGAACACCGGGGAGCTGTTTTTT.

Worth noting for this clone: Other DNA sequences in this sample translate to the same CDR3. The J gene is TRBJ2-1, the V gene TRBV24-1, with TRBD2 matching 10 bases. The CDR3 consists of 16 residues. CDR1 and CDR2 (germline): KGHDR, SFDVKD. J gave up 2 bases and V 0 bases, and 0 bases lay outside the gene matches. The CDR3 reads CATSDLSGGAYNEQFF. The CDR3 DNA reads TGTGCCACCAGTGATTTGAGCGGGGGGGCCTACAATGAGCAGTTCTTC.

V gene TRBV4-1 combines with J gene TRBJ2-7, with D unresolved. Germline CDR1 is MGHRA and CDR2 is YSYEKL. The CDR3 contains 13 residues. V lost 1 base and J 3 bases, leaving 7 bases between the germline ends. The CDR3 coding sequence is TGCGCCAGCAGCCAAGCGGCAGGCTACGAGCAGTACTTC. This gives the protein CASSQAAGYEQYF.

The chain employs TRBV9 and TRBJ1-1; no firm D call. The CDR3 covers 12 residues. V lost 0 bases and J 5 bases, leaving 5 bases between the germline ends. CDR1 and CDR2 (germline): SGDLS, YYNGEE. The chain's CDR3 is CASSVVRTEAFF. CDR3 sequence (DNA): TGTGCCAGCAGCGTAGTCAGGACTGAAGCTTTCTTT.

The CDR3 nucleotides read TGCGCCAGCAGCCAAGAAGGACACGGAAGGGGCGAGCAGTACTTC. Translated, it gives CASSQEGHGRGEQYF. J is TRBJ2-7 and V is TRBV4-3; TRBD1 might be the D (5 bases). V was trimmed by 0 bases and J by 6 bases, leaving 15 bases between them. Germline V gene data show CDR1 as LGHNA and CDR2 as YSLEER. This CDR3 region has 15 residues.

This clone came up once. The chain uses TRBV5-6 and TRBJ2-1; 7 nucleotides align to TRBD2. The J segment lost 4 bases and the V segment lost 4 bases, leaving 8 bases of the junction unmatched. The CDR3 is 15 residues long. Per the germline V gene, CDR1 is SGHDT and CDR2 is YYEEEE. This CDR3 reads CASSPQRGVYNEQFF. In nucleotides, the CDR3 is TGTGCCAGCAGCCCACAGCGGGGCGTTTACAATGAGCAGTTCTTC.

This rearrangement joins TRBV5-4 to TRBJ1-4, with 12 bases that match TRBD1. The germline V gene encodes CDR1 SGHNT and CDR2 YYREEE (reference sequence). The trim removed 0 bases at V and 2 bases at J, leaving 5 bases unmatched. This CDR3 region has 18 residues. The CDR3: CASSLGGTGGMTNEKLFF. Written as DNA, the CDR3 is TGTGCCAGCAGCTTGGGCGGGACAGGGGGCATGACTAATGAAAAACTGTTTTTT.

The chain joins TRBV4-1 to TRBJ2-3, with D possibly matching TRBD2 (5 bases). The CDR3 length is 17 residues. CDR1 is MGHRA, CDR2 YSYEKL, per germline. Trimming removed 2 bases from V and 1 base from J, with 16 bases in between. CDR3 sequence reads: CASSQSNGHGGTDTQYF. In nucleotides, the CDR3 is TGCGCCAGCAGCCAATCTAACGGGCACGGGGGCACAGATACGCAGTATTTT.

The chain has TRBV27 and TRBJ2-7; 10 bases align to TRBD2. Germline CDR1 is MNHEY and CDR2 is SMNVEV (reference sequence). The CDR3 has 14 residues. V shed 6 bases and J 1 base; nucleotides not matched to a gene: 3. DNA of the CDR3: TGTGCCAGCAGAATAGCGGGGGGATCCTACGAGCAGTACTTC. This gives the protein CASRIAGGSYEQYF.

This clone was detected only a few times. The chain combines TRBV2 with TRBJ2-7; tentative D call: TRBD2 (6 bases). Germline CDR1 SNHLY, CDR2 FYNNEI. CDR3 length: 12 amino acids. V lost 7 bases and J 2 bases, leaving 9 bases between the germline ends. CDR3 in DNA: TGTGCCAGCACGGGGGAACCCTACGAGCAGTACTTC. This encodes CASTGEPYEQYF.

V gene TRBV30 combines with J gene TRBJ2-7, with D possibly being TRBD1 (6 bases). With 4 bases removed from V and 5 bases from J, the gap between germline ends came to 6 bases. The CDR3 length is 10 residues. CDR1 is GTSNPN, CDR2 SVGIG, per germline (reference sequence). The CDR3 nucleotides read TGTGCCTGGAACAGGGACGAGCAGTACTTC. Amino acid sequence: CAWNRDEQYF.

The J gene is TRBJ1-6, the V gene TRBV4-3; a possible D gene is TRBD1 (5 bases). The CDR3 is made up of 17 amino acids. Trimming stripped 2 bases from V and 8 bases from J, with 19 bases between. Germline CDR1 is LGHNA and CDR2 is YSLEER. The CDR3 coding sequence is TGCGCCAGCAGCCAAACAACGCGCGGGACGTATGATTCACCCCTCCACTTT. Translation: CASSQTTRGTYDSPLHF.

This chain connects TRBV5-6 to TRBJ1-2; D is unclear. This CDR3 region has 14 residues. Between the trimmed V and J ends, which lost 5 bases and 3 bases, there was a span of 14 bases. Germline-derived CDR1 and CDR2 are SGHDT and YYEEEE. CDR3 coding DNA: TGTGCCAGCAGTCCCGGTGCCCTGCACTATGGCTACACCTTC. It translates to CASSPGALHYGYTF.

The chain couples TRBV18 to TRBJ2-1; TRBD2 aligns across 10 bases. In germline, CDR1 is KGHSH, CDR2 LQKENI. The CDR3 is made up of 13 amino acids. The V gene end was trimmed by 4 bases and the J gene end by 7 bases; junction bases not matched to a gene: 1. CDR3 sequence: CASSLGLANEQFF. The CDR3 DNA reads TGTGCCAGCTCACTGGGACTAGCGAATGAGCAGTTCTTC.

The rearrangement links TRBV24-1 to TRBJ1-4; no reliable D call. This CDR3 contains 12 residues. V was pared by 3 bases and J by 10 bases, with 8 bases between. Germline V gives CDR1 KGHDR, CDR2 SFDVKD. For the CDR3, the DNA is TGTGCCACCAGTGATCTTATCGGAAAACTGTTTTTT. The encoded protein is CATSDLIGKLFF.

The chain joins TRBV4-3 to TRBJ2-6; 9 nucleotides match TRBD1. This CDR3 has 18 residues. The trim removed 2 bases at V and 0 bases at J, leaving 5 bases unmatched. Germline CDR1 reads LGHNA; CDR2 reads YSLEER. CDR3 sequence reads: CASSQQDRGPSGANVLTF. CDR3 nucleotides: TGCGCCAGCAGCCAACAGGACAGGGGCCCCTCTGGGGCCAACGTCCTGACTTTC.

V and J are TRBV13 and TRBJ2-7, with a tentative D call TRBD1 (6 bases). Trimming left V 5 bases short and J 0 bases short, with 17 bases between. Germline assignment: CDR1 PRHDT and CDR2 FYEKMQ (reference sequence). The CDR3 consists of 16 residues. The CDR3 nucleotides read TGTGCCAGCAGCACCATGGACAGAACCACCTCCTACGAGCAGTACTTC. It specifies CASSTMDRTTSYEQYF.

The sample holds a few counts of this clone. The genes are TRBV5-8 and TRBJ1-2, with 7 bases identical to TRBD1. There are 14 residues in the CDR3. Unmatched junction bases numbered 8, after V lost 6 bases and J lost 3 bases. Germline CDR1 is SGHTS and CDR2 is YDEGEE. The CDR3 sequence is CASTNRGVYYGYTF. The DNA of the CDR3 is TGTGCCAGCACTAACAGGGGAGTCTACTATGGCTACACCTTC.

V gene TRBV5-1 combines with J gene TRBJ2-2; D unresolved. Trimming left V 3 bases short and J 6 bases short, with 6 bases between. In germline, CDR1 is SGHRS, CDR2 YFSETQ. CDR3 length equals 12 residues. The DNA of the CDR3 is TGCGCCAGCAGCTCAGAAGCCGGGGAGCTGTTTTTT. Protein product: CASSSEAGELFF.

The rearrangement links TRBV28 to TRBJ2-7; D is undetermined. Trimming cost V 6 bases and J 3 bases, with 12 bases left between them. This CDR3 is 13 amino acids long. Germline CDR1 MDHEN, CDR2 SYDVKM. The CDR3 sequence is CASSLAGYYEQYF. As DNA, the CDR3 is TGTGCCAGCAGCCTGGCAGGCTACTACGAGCAGTACTTC.

J is TRBJ1-1 and V is TRBV5-8; TRBD1 might be the D (5 bases). This CDR3 comprises 17 residues. V was cut by 2 bases and J by 1 base, with 18 bases left in between. Germline lookup yields CDR1 SGHTS and CDR2 YDEGEE. The CDR3 loop is CASSFAARGRGNTEAFF. CDR3 DNA: TGTGCCAGCAGCTTTGCCGCACGAGGGAGGGGGAACACTGAAGCTTTCTTT.

This chain uses TRBV4-2 with TRBJ1-1; 9 bases are shared with TRBD1. CDR3 length equals 14 residues. Germline V gene sequence: CDR1 LGHNA, CDR2 YNFKEQ. V shed 3 bases and J 8 bases; nucleotides not matched to a gene: 7. In DNA, the CDR3 is TGTGCCAGCAGCCACCCCGGGACAGGGATCGAAGCTTTCTTT. This codes for CASSHPGTGIEAFF.

The V gene is TRBV2, the J gene TRBJ1-2, with 10 bases matching TRBD1. Per the germline V gene, CDR1 is SNHLY and CDR2 is FYNNEI. CDR3 length equals 15 residues. V was clipped by 3 bases and J by 5 bases; unmatched bases: 6. CDR3 nucleotide sequence: TGTGCCAGCAGTGAGGGGGACAGGGGTTTTTATGGCTACACCTTC. Amino acids: CASSEGDRGFYGYTF. Full variable domain (rest looked up from reference TRBV2 and TRBJ1-2): EPEVTQTPSHQVTQMGQEVILRCVPISNHLYFYWYRQILGQKVEFLVSFYNNEISEKSEIFDDQFSVERPDGSNFTLKIRSTKLEDSAMYFCASSEGDRGFYGYTFGSGTRLTVV.

DNA of the CDR3: TGTGCCAGCAGCGTAGAAATCTCGGGTGGGTTCCACTATGGCTACACCTTC. This gives the protein CASSVEISGGFHYGYTF. This chain links TRBV9 with TRBJ1-2; no clear D. In germline, CDR1 is SGDLS, CDR2 YYNGEE. V lost 0 bases and J 3 bases, leaving 18 bases between the germline ends. CDR3 length equals 17 residues.